This T cell receptor beta chain was captured in a study of T-cell reconstitution after alpha-beta-depleted transplantation in children. Study-wide findings and caveats: The study reportedly traced alpha-beta T cells about two months after transplant to several hundred expanded graft clones. At one year after transplant, newly produced T cells mostly accounted for T-cell counts and diversity.

This clonotype was detected a few times. Its antigen is unknown. Researchers prepared the TCRbeta library using unique molecular identifiers, the study reports. TCRdb redid the calling of the PCR reads with MiXCR, one entry per CDR3 protein. The sample consists of just over 950,000 distinct CDR3 sequences, 25% to 35% of them appearing once. The sequencing used PBMCs, mostly from graft donor cells, collected 360 days after TCRalphabeta/CD19-depleted stem cell transplant. The clonotype comes from a boy in the first two years of life who had a stem cell transplant for SCID, so the T cells may come from the graft donor.

The CDR3 nucleotides are TGCGCCAGCAGCTTGGCTACGGGACAGGGGAGCTACACCTTC. This codes for CASSLATGQGSYTF. V and J are TRBV5-1 and TRBJ1-2, with 10 bases that match TRBD1. The CDR3 totals 14 residues. With V trimmed by 0 bases and J by 9 bases, 5 bases remained unmatched. Germline values: CDR1 SGHRS, CDR2 YFSETQ.